A selection of T cell receptor beta chains follows, all from one sample in a study of breast tumors, draining lymph nodes, adjacent tissues. TCRdb passed the multiplex PCR reads through MiXCR, listing each CDR3 protein once. The sample shows about 150,000 distinct CDR3 sequences, over 25% of them seen only once. Material for sequencing was axillary lymph node tissue. The receptor source for this set is a female donor with breast cancer. Some clones in this sample may be carry-over from other donors' samples. The CDR3 runs from the conserved cysteine through the conserved F or W. The order of the fields is D gene, J gene, CDR3 length, V gene, clone size, CDR3 DNA, CDR3 protein. A D gene is named only where the DNA matches it firmly. Size is omitted from some rows. Given values are once, few, many or a class for expanded clones.

NA,TRBJ2-3,13,TRBV27,many,TGTGCCAGCAGTTTTTTGACCACAGATACGCAGTATTTT,CASSFLTTDTQYF
NA,TRBJ2-5,17,TRBV12-3/TRBV12-4,few,TGTGCCAGCAGTTTCTTTCGAGGGACGAAGATACAAGAGACCCAGTACTTC,CASSFFRGTKIQETQYF
TRBD1,TRBJ1-3,15,TRBV30,NA,TGTGCCTGGAGGAACAGGGGTGATGGTGTTAACACCATATATTTT,CAWRNRGDGVNTIYF
TRBD1,TRBJ2-1,14,TRBV27,NA,TGTGCCAGCCTCAGACAGGGGGGGTACAATGAGCAGTTCTTC,CASLRQGGYNEQFF
TRBD1,TRBJ2-3,17,TRBV11-2,many,TGTGCCAGCAGCTTAACCCCAGGGGGCCTCGGTCGCAATACGCAGTATTTT,CASSLTPGGLGRNTQYF
NA,TRBJ2-2,14,TRBV7-3,many,TGTGCCAGCAGTAGGACACCGAACGCCGGGGAGCTGTTTTTT,CASSRTPNAGELFF
NA,TRBJ1-4,16,TRBV12-3/TRBV12-4,NA,TGTGCCAGCAGTTTTGAGACTAGCGGGGGTAATGAAAAACTGTTTTTT,CASSFETSGGNEKLFF
TRBD1,TRBJ2-3,16,TRBV7-9,NA,TGTGCCAGCAGCTTGTCGGGACAGGGTAGCACAGATACGCAGTATTTT,CASSLSGQGSTDTQYF
NA,TRBJ1-1,14,TRBV5-1,NA,TGCGCCAGCCGCTTGGTGTTCGACGGGACTGAAGCTTTCTTT,CASRLVFDGTEAFF
NA,TRBJ2-7,15,TRBV3-1,many,TGTGCCAGCAGCCGCGGACAGTCCCGGCGCTACGAGCAGTACTTC,CASSRGQSRRYEQYF
TRBD1,TRBJ1-1,16,TRBV10-3,NA,TGTGCCATCAGTGTCTTGGACAGGGGGGCGGATACTGAAGCTTTCTTT,CAISVLDRGADTEAFF
NA,TRBJ1-1,14,TRBV9,NA,TGTGCCAGCAGCCTTAGGGGGGCGAACACTGAAGCTTTCTTT,CASSLRGANTEAFF
NA,TRBJ1-1,15,TRBV18,few,TGTGCCAGCTCACCAGGTGGACAGCTGAACACTGAAGCTTTCTTT,CASSPGGQLNTEAFF
NA,TRBJ1-1,12,TRBV30,once,TGTGCCTGGACCGGGATGAACACTGAAGCTTCCTTT,CAWTGMNTEASF
TRBD1,TRBJ1-4,14,TRBV5-1,many,TGCGCCAGCAGAACGGGACAGGGGAATGAAAAACTGTTTTTT,CASRTGQGNEKLFF
NA,TRBJ1-2,14,TRBV7-9,many,TGTGCCAGCAGCTTATTTGGGACCTCGGGAGGCTACACCTTC,CASSLFGTSGGYTF
NA,TRBJ1-5,16,TRBV6-1,many,TGTGCCAGCAGTGAACGATATAGATCCTTTGTCCAGCCCCAGCATTTT,CASSERYRSFVQPQHF
TRBD2,TRBJ2-3,18,TRBV15,many,TGTGCCACCAGCAGAGACCTCCCCCTAGCGGGGCTCACAGATACGCAGTATTTT,CATSRDLPLAGLTDTQYF
TRBD1,TRBJ1-1,14,TRBV6-5,few,TGTGCCAGCAGTTTTGCCGGGACAGTCTCTGAAGCTTTCTTT,CASSFAGTVSEAFF
NA,TRBJ2-5,16,TRBV6-5,many,TGTGCCAGCAGTGGCGGGACAGCCGATTTCCAAGAGACCCAGTACTTC,CASSGGTADFQETQYF
NA,TRBJ2-5,14,TRBV20-1,many,TGCAGTGCTAATGGACCTCCAACCCAAGAGACCCAGTACTTC,CSANGPPTQETQYF
TRBD2,TRBJ2-1,17,TRBV2,many,TGTGCCAGCAGTCTGACTAGCGGACCGAGCTCCTACAATGAGCAGTTCTTC,CASSLTSGPSSYNEQFF
TRBD1,TRBJ1-6,14,TRBV7-9,medium-sized,TGTGCCAGCGGACAGGGGGCTTATAATTCACCCCTCCACTTT,CASGQGAYNSPLHF
TRBD2,TRBJ2-5,15,TRBV15,many,TGTGCCACCAGCAGAGATGCGGGGGGGCCGGAGACCCAGTACTTC,CATSRDAGGPETQYF
NA,TRBJ1-2,12,TRBV30,many,TGTGCCTGGAGTGTAACCCCCTATGGCTACACCTTC,CAWSVTPYGYTF
NA,TRBJ2-2,17,TRBV11-2,many,TGTGCCAGCAGCTTGGGGACCTGGGACACGAACACCGGGGAGCTGTTTTTT,CASSLGTWDTNTGELFF
NA,TRBJ1-2,14,TRBV5-1,many,TGCGCCAGCAGCCCGACTGTGACTAACTATGGCTACACCTTC,CASSPTVTNYGYTF
NA,TRBJ2-1,15,TRBV2,many,TGTGCCAGCAGTTTTCAGTTGAGCTCCTACAATGAGCAGTTCTTC,CASSFQLSSYNEQFF
TRBD1,TRBJ2-1,15,TRBV10-3,NA,TGTGCCATGAACCGGGACAGGGTGTCCTACAATGAGCAGTTCTTC,CAMNRDRVSYNEQFF
TRBD2,TRBJ2-5,15,TRBV7-2,NA,TGTGCCAGCAACTTAGCGCGGGGGGCCGGGGAGACCCGGTACTTT,CASNLARGAGETRYF
NA,TRBJ1-3,14,TRBV7-9,once,TGTGCCAGCAGCTTAGGGCTAGCGGGAAACACCATATATTTT,CASSLGLAGNTIYF
TRBD1,TRBJ1-6,14,TRBV5-1,many,TGCGCCAGCAGCTTAGGGACAGGAACTTCACCCCTCCACTTT,CASSLGTGTSPLHF
TRBD1,TRBJ2-4,12,TRBV20-1,many,TGCAGTGCTAAAGGACAGGGCTACATTCAGTACTTC,CSAKGQGYIQYF
TRBD1,TRBJ2-1,13,TRBV5-4,NA,TGTGCCAGCAGCTTTGACAGGGTAGATGAGCAGTTCTTC,CASSFDRVDEQFF
NA,TRBJ1-6,14,TRBV7-2,NA,TGTGCCAGCAGCCCGGATGTAGGCGGTTCACCCCTCCACTTT,CASSPDVGGSPLHF
NA,TRBJ2-1,11,TRBV5-8,NA,TGTGCCAGCAGCTTGATTGGGGAGCAGTTCTTC,CASSLIGEQFF
NA,TRBJ2-3,15,TRBV7-2,many,TGTGCCAGCAGCTTAGGTCCCTCAGGCGTAGATACGCAGTATTTT,CASSLGPSGVDTQYF
TRBD1,TRBJ2-1,14,TRBV24-1,NA,TGTGCCACCAGTGTGGGGACAGGTAAAAATGAGCAGTTCTTC,CATSVGTGKNEQFF
TRBD1,TRBJ2-7,14,TRBV9,many,TGTGCCAGCAGCGTAACAGGGGGCGCGTACGAGCAGTACTTC,CASSVTGGAYEQYF
TRBD1,TRBJ1-3,15,TRBV19,many,TGTGCCAGTAGTGACACAGGGGGCTTCGGAAACACCATATATTTT,CASSDTGGFGNTIYF
NA,TRBJ1-2,13,TRBV6-6,many,TGTGCCAGCAGTTACTACCGGCACGATGGCTACACCTTC,CASSYYRHDGYTF
NA,TRBJ2-1,14,TRBV27,few,TGTGCCAGCAGTGTCCGGGGCTCCTACAATGAGCAGTTCTTC,CASSVRGSYNEQFF
NA,TRBJ1-4,14,TRBV5-1,many,TGCGCCAGCACCCGGACAGCAACTAATGAAAAACTGTTTTTT,CASTRTATNEKLFF
TRBD1,TRBJ2-1,14,TRBV20-1,NA,TGCAGTGCTAGGCTCCAGGGGGATTACACTGAGCGGTTCTTC,CSARLQGDYTERFF
TRBD1,TRBJ1-5,13,TRBV6-2/TRBV6-3,many,TGTGCCAGCTGCACCGGGACAGGGATTTCTCAGCATTTT,CASCTGTGISQHF
TRBD2,TRBJ2-3,14,TRBV9,NA,TGTGCCAGCAGCACTAGCGGGGTCACAGATACGCAGTATTTT,CASSTSGVTDTQYF
NA,TRBJ2-1,12,TRBV7-9,many,TGTGCCAGCAGCTTAGGAGTACGCGAGCAGTTCTTC,CASSLGVREQFF
NA,TRBJ2-3,13,TRBV3-1,many,TGTGCCAGCAGCCAAGATGAAGGGTCTACGCAGTATTTT,CASSQDEGSTQYF
NA,TRBJ1-3,13,TRBV7-9,NA,TGTGCCAGCACCCAGGCGGGGGAAAACACCATATATTTT,CASTQAGENTIYF
TRBD2,TRBJ2-1,14,TRBV6-6,many,TGTGCCAGCAGCGGACTAGGAAGCTACAATGAGCAGTTCTTC,CASSGLGSYNEQFF